The present T cell receptor beta chain was sequenced within a study of blood T cell repertoires in COVID-19. In the original analysis: Estimation of nucleated cell counts relied on the amplification of reference gene primers. Profiled with immunoSEQ multiplex PCR; TCRdb holds only in-frame clones, not every one. V and J calls and clone size are copied from that table; D and trimming were computed from the DNA. Among some 250,000 clones, roughly 80% were seen once, and the ten largest hold approximately 7.2%. Sequencing was carried out using peripheral blood. The origin of this receptor is a woman of 80 years or more with acute or convalescent COVID-19.

The CDR3 sequence is CASSPRTDATNEKLFF. For the CDR3, the DNA is TGTGCCAGTAGTCCCCGGACAGACGCAACTAATGAAAAACTGTTTTTT. The genes are TRBV19 and TRBJ1-4; tentative D call: TRBD1 (6 bases). This CDR3 contains 16 residues. CDR1 is LNHDA, CDR2 SQIVND, per germline (reference sequence). Trimming removed 5 bases from V and 0 bases from J, with 13 bases in between.